This TCR beta chain derives from a study of T-cell memory formation after mild COVID-19. Whole-study findings and limits: From day 15 to 85, contracting clones were balanced between CD4 and CD8, whereas later expanders leaned toward CD4+.

The CDR3 consists of 13 residues. Germline CDR1 SGHVS, CDR2 FNYEAQ. V lost 5 bases and J lost 5, with 12 bases in between. As for this clonotype: Its antigen is unidentified.

TCRdb re-called the 5' RACE reads through MiXCR, storing one row per CDR3 protein. The data show more than 110,000 distinct CDR3 sequences, 14% to 15% seen once. The source of this sequence is an adult woman who had mild COVID-19 (a few samples of this study predate the infection). Cell type and time point are not known. This sequence joins TRBV7-6 and TRBJ1-1, with D uncertain. The sample was PBMCs or a T cell subset sorted from them (not recorded which). The CDR3 region is CASSLNGRTEAFF. The CDR3 DNA follows: TGTGCCAGCAGCCTGAACGGGAGGACTGAAGCTTTCTTT.